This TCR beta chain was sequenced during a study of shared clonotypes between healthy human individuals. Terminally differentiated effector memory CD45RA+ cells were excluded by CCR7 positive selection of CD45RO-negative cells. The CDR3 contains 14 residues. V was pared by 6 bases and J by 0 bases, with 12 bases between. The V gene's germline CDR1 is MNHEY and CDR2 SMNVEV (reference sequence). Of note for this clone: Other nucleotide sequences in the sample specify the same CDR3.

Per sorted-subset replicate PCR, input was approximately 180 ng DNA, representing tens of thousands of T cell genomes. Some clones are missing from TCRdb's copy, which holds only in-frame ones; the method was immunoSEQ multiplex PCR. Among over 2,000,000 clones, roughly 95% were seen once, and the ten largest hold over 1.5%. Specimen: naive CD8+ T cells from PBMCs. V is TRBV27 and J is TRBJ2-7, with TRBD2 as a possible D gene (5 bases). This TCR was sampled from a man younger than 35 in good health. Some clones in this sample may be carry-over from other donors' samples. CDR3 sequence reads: CASRKRASSYEQYF. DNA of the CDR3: TGTGCCAGCAGGAAGAGGGCCTCCTCCTACGAGCAGTACTTC.